The sequence of this TCR beta chain was determined in a study of blood T cell repertoires in COVID-19. Study as a whole: Some COVID-19 samples were acute and others convalescent; all came from the United States, Italy and Spain.

Participants came from about two dozen US areas, aged roughly 18 to 90 years. Resolution of symptoms, clearance, or two negative PCRs was present in recovered Cohort 3 donors. Data came from immunoSEQ multiplex PCR; TCRdb stores just in-frame clones and leaves some out. The data show 300,000 to 400,000 clones, more than 75% seen once. V was cut by 2 bases and J by 4 bases, with 18 bases left in between. The CDR3 is 16 residues long. CDR1 is SGHNT and CDR2 is YYREEE in the germline V gene (reference sequence). V gene TRBV5-4 combines with J gene TRBJ2-5; D may be TRBD2 (7 bases). Specimen: PBMCs or T cells enriched from blood (not recorded which). This clonotype originated in a woman aged 18-29 years who had recovered from COVID-19. CDR3 bases: TGTGCCAGCAGCTTTGTCTTGGGGGGGGGCCGAGAGACCCAGTACTTC. Protein: CASSFVLGGGRETQYF.